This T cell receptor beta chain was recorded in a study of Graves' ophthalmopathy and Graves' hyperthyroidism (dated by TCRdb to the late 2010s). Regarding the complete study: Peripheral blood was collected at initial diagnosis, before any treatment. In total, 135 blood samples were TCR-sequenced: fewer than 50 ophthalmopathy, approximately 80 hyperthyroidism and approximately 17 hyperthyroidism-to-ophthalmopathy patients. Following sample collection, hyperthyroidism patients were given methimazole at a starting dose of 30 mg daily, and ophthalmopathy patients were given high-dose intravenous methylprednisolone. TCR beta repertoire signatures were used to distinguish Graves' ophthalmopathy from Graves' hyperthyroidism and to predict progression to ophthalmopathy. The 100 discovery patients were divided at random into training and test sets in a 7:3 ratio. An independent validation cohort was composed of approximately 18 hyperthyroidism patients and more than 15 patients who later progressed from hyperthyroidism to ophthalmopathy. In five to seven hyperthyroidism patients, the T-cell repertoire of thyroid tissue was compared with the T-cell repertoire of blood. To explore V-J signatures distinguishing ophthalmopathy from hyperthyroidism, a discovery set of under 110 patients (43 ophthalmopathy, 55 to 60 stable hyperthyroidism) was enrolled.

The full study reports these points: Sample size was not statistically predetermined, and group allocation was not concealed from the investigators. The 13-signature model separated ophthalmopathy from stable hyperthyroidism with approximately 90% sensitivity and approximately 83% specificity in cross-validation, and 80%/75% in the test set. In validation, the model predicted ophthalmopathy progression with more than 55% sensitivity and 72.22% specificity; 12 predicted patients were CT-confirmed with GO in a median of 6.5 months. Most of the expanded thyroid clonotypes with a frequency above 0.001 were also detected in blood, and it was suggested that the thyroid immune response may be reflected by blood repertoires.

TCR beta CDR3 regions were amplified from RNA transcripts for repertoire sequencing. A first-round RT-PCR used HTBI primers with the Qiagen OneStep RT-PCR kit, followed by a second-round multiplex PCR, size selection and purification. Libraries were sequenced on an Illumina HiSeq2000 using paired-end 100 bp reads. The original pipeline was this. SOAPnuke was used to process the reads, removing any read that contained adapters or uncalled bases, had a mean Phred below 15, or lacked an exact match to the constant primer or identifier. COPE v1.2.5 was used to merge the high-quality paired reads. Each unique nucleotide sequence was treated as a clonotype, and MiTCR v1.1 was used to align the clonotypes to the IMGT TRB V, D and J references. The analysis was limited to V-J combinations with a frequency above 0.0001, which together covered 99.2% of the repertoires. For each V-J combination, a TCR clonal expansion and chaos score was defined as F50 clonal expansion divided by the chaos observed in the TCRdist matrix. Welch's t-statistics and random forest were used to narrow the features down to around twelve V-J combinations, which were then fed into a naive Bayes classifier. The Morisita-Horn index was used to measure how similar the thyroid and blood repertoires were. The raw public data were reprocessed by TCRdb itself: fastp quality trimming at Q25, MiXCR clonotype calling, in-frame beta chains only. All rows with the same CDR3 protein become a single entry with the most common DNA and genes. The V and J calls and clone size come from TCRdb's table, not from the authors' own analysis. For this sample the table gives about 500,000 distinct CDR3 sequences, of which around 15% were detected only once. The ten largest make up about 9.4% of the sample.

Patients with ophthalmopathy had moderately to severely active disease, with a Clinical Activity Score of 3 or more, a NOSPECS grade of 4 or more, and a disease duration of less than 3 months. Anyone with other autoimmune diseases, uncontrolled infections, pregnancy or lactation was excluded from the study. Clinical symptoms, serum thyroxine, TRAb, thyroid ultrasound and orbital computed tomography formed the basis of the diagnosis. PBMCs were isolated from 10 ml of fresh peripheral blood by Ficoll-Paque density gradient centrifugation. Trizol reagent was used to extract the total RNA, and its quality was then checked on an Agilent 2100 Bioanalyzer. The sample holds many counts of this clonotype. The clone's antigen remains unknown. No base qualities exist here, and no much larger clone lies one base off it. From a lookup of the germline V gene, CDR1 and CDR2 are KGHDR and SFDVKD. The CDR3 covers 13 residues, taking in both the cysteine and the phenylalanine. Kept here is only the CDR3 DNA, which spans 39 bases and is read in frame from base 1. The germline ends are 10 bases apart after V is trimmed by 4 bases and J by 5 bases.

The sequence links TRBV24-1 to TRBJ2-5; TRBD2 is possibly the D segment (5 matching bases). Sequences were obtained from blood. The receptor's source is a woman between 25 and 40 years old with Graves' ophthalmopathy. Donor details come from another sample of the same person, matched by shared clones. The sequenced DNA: TGTGCCACCAGTGACCGAGGGTTGGAGACCCAGTACTTC. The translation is CATSDRGLETQYF.